The source of this T cell receptor (beta chain) is a study of OX40 agonist ivuxolimab in advanced cancers. Study context: A history of anti-PD-1, anti-PD-L1 or anti-CTLA-4 therapy was acceptable, and about 37% had some.

The CDR3 loop spans 16 amino acids. Losses at the gene ends were 5 bases for V and 3 bases for J; bases not matched to a gene: 7. Germline V gene data show CDR1 as LNHDA and CDR2 as SQIVND (reference sequence). Measured with immunoSEQ multiplex PCR; TCRdb has only the in-frame clones, and not every one. Of 48,000 or so clones in the sample, around 94% were seen once. This receptor was identified in an adult with an advanced solid tumor such as melanoma, head and neck, liver or kidney cancer. Sequencing used CD4+ or CD8+ T cells sorted from blood, obtained in a trial of the OX40 agonist ivuxolimab. The gene calls are TRBV19 and TRBJ2-2; 9 positions agree with TRBD1. Here the CDR3 DNA reads TGTGCCAGTAGTCCAATAACAGGGGGCTACACCGGGGAGCTGTTTTTT. Its protein product is CASSPITGGYTGELFF.